The 11 T cell receptor beta chains presented below share a single source sample, sequenced in a study of cytomegalovirus exposure and HLA in healthy donors. TCRdb's copy holds only in-frame clones and misses some; the assay was immunoSEQ multiplex PCR. The sample shows a few hundred thousand clones, approximately 87% of them seen only once. The source material was PBMCs. These receptors were collected from a woman aged 18-30 years in good health and CMV-seronegative.

The chain is built from TRBV7-2 and TRBJ2-3; 12 nucleotides agree with TRBD2. The junction had 5 bases not matched to a gene; V was cut back by 2 bases and J by 5 bases. The CDR3 is 16 amino acids. Per the germline V gene, CDR1 is SGHTA and CDR2 is FQGNSA. The CDR3 loop is CASSLRLAGVGDTQYF. DNA of the CDR3: TGTGCCAGCAGCTTAAGACTAGCGGGAGTTGGAGATACGCAGTATTTT.

This clone appeared a few times. The chain links TRBV2 to TRBJ2-7; 8 nucleotides agree with TRBD2. The CDR3 length is 13 residues. The ends lost 6 bases at V and 4 bases at J; junction bases unmatched: 5. The germline V gene has CDR1 SNHLY and CDR2 FYNNEI. The CDR3 protein is CASSGLALYEQYF. The CDR3 DNA is TGTGCCAGCAGCGGACTAGCTTTATACGAGCAGTACTTC.

Regarding this clone: One end of the junction does not line up with germline, which may come from a read error. The genes are TRBV6-1 and TRBJ1-1; D not certain. Germline V gene sequence: CDR1 MNHNS, CDR2 SASEGT. The CDR3 is made up of 12 amino acids. CDR3 protein: CASTVDGGGSGF. The DNA for the CDR3 is TGTGCCAGCACGGTTGACGGCGGCGGGTCTGGTTTT.

This chain connects TRBV7-2 to TRBJ2-1, with 8 bases that match TRBD2. The CDR3 totals 16 residues. The germline V gene has CDR1 SGHTA and CDR2 FQGNSA. Losses at the gene ends were 2 bases for V and 5 bases for J; bases not matched to a gene: 8. As DNA, the CDR3 is TGTGCCAGCAGCTTAATGGGCGGGAGGTGGAACAATGAGCAGTTCTTC. This gives the protein CASSLMGGRWNNEQFF.

This clone has a single count. For the CDR3, the DNA is TGCGCCAGCAGCCAAGCTAGAGGGACAGGGGGTACCTACAATGAGCAGTTCTTC. Translation: CASSQARGTGGTYNEQFF. The J gene is TRBJ2-1, the V gene TRBV4-3, with TRBD1 matching 11 bases. The germline V gene encodes CDR1 LGHNA and CDR2 YSLEER. The length of the CDR3 is 18 residues. V lost 1 base, J lost 2 bases, and 7 bases stayed unmatched.

The genes are TRBV25-1 and TRBJ2-3, with TRBD1 matching 7 bases. Germline lookup yields CDR1 MGHDK and CDR2 SYGVNS. The CDR3 sequence is 14 residues long. J was trimmed by 5 bases and V by 6 bases; bases with no gene match: 8. This CDR3 is CASSARQGGDTQYF. In DNA form, the CDR3 reads TGTGCCAGCAGCGCTCGACAGGGTGGAGATACGCAGTATTTT.

The chain links TRBV5-1 to TRBJ2-1; TRBD2 aligns across 16 bases. This CDR3 region has 15 residues. Trimming took 4 bases from V and 9 from J; bases not matched to a gene: 4. In germline, CDR1 is SGHRS, CDR2 YFSETQ. The CDR3 DNA reads as TGCGCCAGCAGCGGGGGGACTAGCGGGAGGGTTGAGCAGTTCTTC. Amino acids: CASSGGTSGRVEQFF.

The chain employs TRBV5-1 and TRBJ2-3; TRBD1 matches 7 bases. J was trimmed by 3 bases and V by 0 bases; bases with no gene match: 7. The CDR3 length is 16 residues. Germline CDR1 SGHRS, CDR2 YFSETQ. The CDR3 nucleotides are TGCGCCAGCAGCTTGGGAGGGGGCGGTGTAACAGATACGCAGTATTTT. It specifies CASSLGGGGVTDTQYF. The full variable domain, with the rest looked up from reference TRBV5-1 and TRBJ2-3, is KAGVTQTPRYLIKTRGQQVTLSCSPISGHRSVSWYQQTPGQGLQFLFEYFSETQRNKGNFPGRFSGRQFSNSRSEMNVSTLELGDSALYLCASSLGGGGVTDTQYFGPGTRLTVL.

This clone was seen a single time. This chain links TRBV2 with TRBJ2-7, with D possibly matching TRBD1 (6 bases). The V gene's germline CDR1 is SNHLY and CDR2 FYNNEI. V was shortened by 6 bases and J by 10 bases, with 10 bases between the two germline ends. The CDR3 runs to 10 residues. For the CDR3, the DNA is TGTGCCAGCAGAGGGGGAGACCAGTACTTC. It specifies CASRGGDQYF.

The gene calls are TRBV5-1 and TRBJ2-7; no reliable D call. Trimming took 0 bases from V and 2 from J, leaving 6 bases between them. The germline CDR1 and CDR2 sequences are SGHRS and YFSETQ. The CDR3 extends over 13 amino acids. This CDR3 reads CASSLDIPYEQYF. The CDR3 DNA reads TGCGCCAGCAGCTTGGACATTCCCTACGAGCAGTACTTC.

The V call is TRBV6-5, the J call TRBJ2-1; 10 bases align to TRBD2. The V gene's germline CDR1 is MNHEY and CDR2 SVGAGI. V lost 5 bases and J lost 4; bases outside the gene matches: 5. CDR3 length: 15 residues. The CDR3 DNA is TGTGCCAGCAGTCTGCGGACTAGCGGATACAATGAGCAGTTCTTC. This encodes CASSLRTSGYNEQFF.